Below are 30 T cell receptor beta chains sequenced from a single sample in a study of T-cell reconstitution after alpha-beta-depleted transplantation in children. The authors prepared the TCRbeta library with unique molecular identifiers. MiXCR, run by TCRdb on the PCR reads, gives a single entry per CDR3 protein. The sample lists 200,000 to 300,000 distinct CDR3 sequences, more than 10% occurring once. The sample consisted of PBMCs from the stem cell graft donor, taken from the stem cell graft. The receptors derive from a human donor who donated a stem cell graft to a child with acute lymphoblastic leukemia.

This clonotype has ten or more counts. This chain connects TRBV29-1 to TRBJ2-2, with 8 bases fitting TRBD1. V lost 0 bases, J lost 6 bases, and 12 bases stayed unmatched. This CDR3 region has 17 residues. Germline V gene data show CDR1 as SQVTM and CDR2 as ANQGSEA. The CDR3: CSVEEFSQGAPSGELFF. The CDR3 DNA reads TGCAGCGTTGAAGAATTTTCTCAGGGGGCGCCGTCCGGGGAGCTGTTTTTT.

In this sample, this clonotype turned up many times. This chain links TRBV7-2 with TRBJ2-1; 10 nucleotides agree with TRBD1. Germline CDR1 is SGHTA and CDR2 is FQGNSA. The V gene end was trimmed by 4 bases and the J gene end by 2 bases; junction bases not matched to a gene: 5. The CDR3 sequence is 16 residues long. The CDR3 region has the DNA TGTGCCAGCAGCTCGGCGGGGACAGGGGCCTACAATGAGCAGTTCTTC. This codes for CASSSAGTGAYNEQFF.

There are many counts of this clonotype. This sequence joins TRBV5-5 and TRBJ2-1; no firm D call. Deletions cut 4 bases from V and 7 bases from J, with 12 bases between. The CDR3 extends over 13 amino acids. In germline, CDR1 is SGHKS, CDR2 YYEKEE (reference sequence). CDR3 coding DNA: TGTGCCAGCAGCCACTCGGTTGGAAATGAGCAGTTCTTC. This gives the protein CASSHSVGNEQFF.

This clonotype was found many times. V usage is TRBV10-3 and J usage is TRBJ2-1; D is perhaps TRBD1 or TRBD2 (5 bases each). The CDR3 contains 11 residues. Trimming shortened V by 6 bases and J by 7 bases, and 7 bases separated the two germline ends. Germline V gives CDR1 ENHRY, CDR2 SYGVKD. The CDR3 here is CAIRRGNEQFF. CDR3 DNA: TGTGCCATCAGGAGGGGTAATGAGCAGTTCTTC.

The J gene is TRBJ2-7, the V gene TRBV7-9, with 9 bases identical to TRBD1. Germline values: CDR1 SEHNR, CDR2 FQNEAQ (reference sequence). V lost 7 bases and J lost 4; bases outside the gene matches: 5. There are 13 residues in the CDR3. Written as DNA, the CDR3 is TGTGCCAGCACCTCGGACAGGGGTTACGAGCAGTACTTC. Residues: CASTSDRGYEQYF.

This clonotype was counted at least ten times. The CDR3 DNA follows: TGTGCCAGTACCCCAGGGGACAGACACTCTGGAAACACCATATATTTT. Translating it yields CASTPGDRHSGNTIYF. The chain uses TRBV19 and TRBJ1-3; TRBD1 agrees at 7 bases. The ends lost 7 bases at V and 0 bases at J; junction bases unmatched: 9. This CDR3 comprises 16 residues. From germline, CDR1 is LNHDA and CDR2 SQIVND (reference sequence). The full variable domain, rest sourced from reference TRBV19 and TRBJ1-3, is DGGITQSPKYLFRKEGQNVTLSCEQNLNHDAMYWYRQDPGQGLRLIYYSQIVNDFQKGDIAEGYSVSREKKESFPLTVTSAQKNPTAFYLCASTPGDRHSGNTIYFGEGSWLTVV.

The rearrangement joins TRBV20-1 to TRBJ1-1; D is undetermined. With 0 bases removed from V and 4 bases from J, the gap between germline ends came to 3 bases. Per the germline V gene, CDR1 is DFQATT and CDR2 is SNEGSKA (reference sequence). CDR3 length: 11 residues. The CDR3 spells CSARDSTEAFF. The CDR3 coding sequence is TGCAGTGCTAGAGACAGCACTGAAGCTTTCTTT.

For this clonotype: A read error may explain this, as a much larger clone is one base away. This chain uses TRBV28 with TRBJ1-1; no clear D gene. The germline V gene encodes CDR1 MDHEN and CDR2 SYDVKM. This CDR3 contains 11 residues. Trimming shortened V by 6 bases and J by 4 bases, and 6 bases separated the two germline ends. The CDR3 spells CASSRITEAFF. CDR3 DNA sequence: TGTGCCAGCAGCCGAATCACTGAAGCTTTCTTT.

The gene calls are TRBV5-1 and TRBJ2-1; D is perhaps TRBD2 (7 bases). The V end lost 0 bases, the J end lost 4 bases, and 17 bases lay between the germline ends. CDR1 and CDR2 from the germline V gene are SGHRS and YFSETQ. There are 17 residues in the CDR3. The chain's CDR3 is CASSLVGGGGPYNEQFF. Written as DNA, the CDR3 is TGCGCCAGCAGCTTGGTCGGCGGCGGGGGCCCGTACAATGAGCAGTTCTTC.

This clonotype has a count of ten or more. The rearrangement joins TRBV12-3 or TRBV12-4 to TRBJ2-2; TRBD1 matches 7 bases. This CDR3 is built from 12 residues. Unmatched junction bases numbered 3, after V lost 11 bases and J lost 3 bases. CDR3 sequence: CAGQGDTGELFF. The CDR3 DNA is TGTGCCGGGCAGGGGGACACCGGGGAGCTGTTTTTT.

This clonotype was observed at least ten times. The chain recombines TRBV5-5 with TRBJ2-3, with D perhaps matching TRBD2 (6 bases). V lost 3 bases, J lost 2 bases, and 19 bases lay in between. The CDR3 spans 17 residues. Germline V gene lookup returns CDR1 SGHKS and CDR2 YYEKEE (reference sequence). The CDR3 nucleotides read TGTGCCAGCAGCTCCCGGGGGAGGCAGGAATACACAGATACGCAGTATTTT. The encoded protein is CASSSRGRQEYTDTQYF.

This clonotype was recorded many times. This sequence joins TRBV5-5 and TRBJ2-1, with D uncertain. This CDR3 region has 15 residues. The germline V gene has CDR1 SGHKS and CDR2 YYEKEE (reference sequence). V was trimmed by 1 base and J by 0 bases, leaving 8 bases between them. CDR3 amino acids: CASSLTPGSYNEQFF. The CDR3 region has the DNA TGTGCCAGCAGCTTGACGCCGGGCTCCTACAATGAGCAGTTCTTC.

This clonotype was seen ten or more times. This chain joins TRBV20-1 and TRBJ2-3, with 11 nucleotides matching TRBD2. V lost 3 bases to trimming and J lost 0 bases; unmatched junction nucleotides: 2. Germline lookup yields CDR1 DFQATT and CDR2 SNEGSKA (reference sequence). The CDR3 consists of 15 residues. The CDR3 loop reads CSARGLAVSTDTQYF. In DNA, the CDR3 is TGCAGTGCTAGGGGACTAGCGGTTAGCACAGATACGCAGTATTTT.

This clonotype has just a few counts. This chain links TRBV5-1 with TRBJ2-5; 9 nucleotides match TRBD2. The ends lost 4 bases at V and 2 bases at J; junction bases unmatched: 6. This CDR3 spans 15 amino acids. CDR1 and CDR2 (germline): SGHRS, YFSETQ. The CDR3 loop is CASSPRAGGQETQYF. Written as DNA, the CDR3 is TGCGCCAGCAGCCCTCGAGCGGGGGGACAAGAGACCCAGTACTTC.

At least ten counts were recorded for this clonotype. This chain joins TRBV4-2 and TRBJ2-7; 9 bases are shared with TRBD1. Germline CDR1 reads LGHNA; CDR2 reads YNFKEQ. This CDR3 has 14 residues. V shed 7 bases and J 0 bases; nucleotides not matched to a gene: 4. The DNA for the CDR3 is TGTGCCAGCATGGGACAGGGAGGCTCCTACGAGCAGTACTTC. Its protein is CASMGQGGSYEQYF.

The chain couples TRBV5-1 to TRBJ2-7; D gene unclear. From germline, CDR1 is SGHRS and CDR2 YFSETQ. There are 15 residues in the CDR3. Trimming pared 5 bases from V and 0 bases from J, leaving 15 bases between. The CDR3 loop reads CASRLQQKNSYEQYF. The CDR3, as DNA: TGCGCCAGCAGACTTCAACAGAAAAACTCCTACGAGCAGTACTTC.

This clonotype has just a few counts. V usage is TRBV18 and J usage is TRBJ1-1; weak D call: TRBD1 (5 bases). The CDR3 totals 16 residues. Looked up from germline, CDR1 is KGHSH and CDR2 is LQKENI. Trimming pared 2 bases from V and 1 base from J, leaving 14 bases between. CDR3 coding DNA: TGTGCCAGCTCACCATGGGCAGGGCGTAGGAACACTGAAGCTTTCTTT. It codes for CASSPWAGRRNTEAFF.

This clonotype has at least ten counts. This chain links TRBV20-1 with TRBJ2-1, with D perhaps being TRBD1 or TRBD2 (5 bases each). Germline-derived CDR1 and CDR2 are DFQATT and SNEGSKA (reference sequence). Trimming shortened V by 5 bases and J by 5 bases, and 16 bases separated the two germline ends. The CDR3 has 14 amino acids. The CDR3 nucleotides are TGCAGTGCTGCTCGGGACCGTAAGAACAATGAGCAGTTCTTC. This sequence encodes CSAARDRKNNEQFF.

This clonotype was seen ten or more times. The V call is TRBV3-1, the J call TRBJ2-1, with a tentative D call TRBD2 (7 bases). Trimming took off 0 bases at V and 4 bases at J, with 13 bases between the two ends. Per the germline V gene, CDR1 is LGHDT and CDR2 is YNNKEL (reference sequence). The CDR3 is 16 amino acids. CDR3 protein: CASSQDSGGPYNEQFF. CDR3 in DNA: TGTGCCAGCAGCCAAGATTCCGGGGGGCCATACAATGAGCAGTTCTTC.

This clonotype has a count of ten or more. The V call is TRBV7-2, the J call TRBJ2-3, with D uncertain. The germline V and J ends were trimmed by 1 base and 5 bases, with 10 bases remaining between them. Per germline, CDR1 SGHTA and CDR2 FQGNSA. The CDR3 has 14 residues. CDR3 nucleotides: TGTGCCAGCAGCTTAGATGGCTCTATAGATACGCAGTATTTT. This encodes CASSLDGSIDTQYF.

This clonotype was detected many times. CDR3 residues: CASSPRYQSEAFF. In DNA, the CDR3 is TGCGCCAGCAGCCCCCGCTATCAGTCTGAAGCTTTCTTT. The chain couples TRBV5-1 to TRBJ1-1; no firm D call. With 4 bases removed from V and 6 bases from J, the gap between germline ends came to 13 bases. This CDR3 is 13 amino acids long. Per the germline V gene, CDR1 is SGHRS and CDR2 is YFSETQ. The complete variable domain, with remaining parts taken from reference TRBV5-1 and TRBJ1-1, reads KAGVTQTPRYLIKTRGQQVTLSCSPISGHRSVSWYQQTPGQGLQFLFEYFSETQRNKGNFPGRFSGRQFSNSRSEMNVSTLELGDSALYLCASSPRYQSEAFFGQGTRLTVV.

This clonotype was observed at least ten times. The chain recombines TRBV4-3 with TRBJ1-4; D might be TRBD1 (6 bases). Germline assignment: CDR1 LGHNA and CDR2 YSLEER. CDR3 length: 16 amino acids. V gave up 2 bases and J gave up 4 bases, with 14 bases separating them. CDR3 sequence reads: CASSQTRTAYNEKLFF. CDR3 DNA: TGCGCCAGCAGCCAAACGCGGACAGCTTATAATGAAAAACTGTTTTTT.

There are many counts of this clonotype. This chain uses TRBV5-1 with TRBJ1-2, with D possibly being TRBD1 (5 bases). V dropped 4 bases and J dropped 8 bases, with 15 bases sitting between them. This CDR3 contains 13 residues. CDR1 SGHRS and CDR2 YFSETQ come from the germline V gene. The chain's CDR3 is CASSIGEGEGYTF. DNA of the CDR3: TGCGCCAGCAGCATAGGGGAGGGAGAAGGCTACACCTTC.

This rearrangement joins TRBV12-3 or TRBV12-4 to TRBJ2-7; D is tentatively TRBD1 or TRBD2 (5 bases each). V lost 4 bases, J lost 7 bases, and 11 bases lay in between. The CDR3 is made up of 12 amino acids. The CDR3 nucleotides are TGTGCCAGCAGTTCGGGACCTGGGGAGCAGTACTTC. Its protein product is CASSSGPGEQYF.

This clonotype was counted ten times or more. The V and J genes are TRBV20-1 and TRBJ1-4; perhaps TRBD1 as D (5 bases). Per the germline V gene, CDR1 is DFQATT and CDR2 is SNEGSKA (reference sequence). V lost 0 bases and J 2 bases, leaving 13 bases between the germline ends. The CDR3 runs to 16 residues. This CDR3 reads CSARDRAITTNEKLFF. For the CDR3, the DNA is TGCAGTGCTAGAGACAGGGCGATAACTACTAATGAAAAACTGTTTTTT.

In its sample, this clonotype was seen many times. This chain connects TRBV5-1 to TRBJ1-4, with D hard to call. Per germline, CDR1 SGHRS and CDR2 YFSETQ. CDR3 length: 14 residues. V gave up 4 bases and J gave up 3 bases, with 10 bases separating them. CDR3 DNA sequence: TGCGCCAGCAGCCCGGGCGGGCCTAATGAAAAACTGTTTTTT. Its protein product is CASSPGGPNEKLFF.

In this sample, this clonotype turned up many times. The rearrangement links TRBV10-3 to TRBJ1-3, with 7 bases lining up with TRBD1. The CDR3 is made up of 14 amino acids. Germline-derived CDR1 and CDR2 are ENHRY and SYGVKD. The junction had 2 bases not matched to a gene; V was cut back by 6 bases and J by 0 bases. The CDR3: CAIRWDSSGNTIYF. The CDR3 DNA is TGTGCCATCAGATGGGACAGCTCTGGAAACACCATATATTTT.

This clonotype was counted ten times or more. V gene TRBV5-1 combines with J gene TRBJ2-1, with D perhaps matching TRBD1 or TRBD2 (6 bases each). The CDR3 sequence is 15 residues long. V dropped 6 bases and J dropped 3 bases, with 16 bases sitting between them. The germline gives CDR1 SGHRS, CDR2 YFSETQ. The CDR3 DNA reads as TGCGCCAGCACGGGGGAAGGCAGGGGCTACAATGAGCAGTTCTTC. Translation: CASTGEGRGYNEQFF.

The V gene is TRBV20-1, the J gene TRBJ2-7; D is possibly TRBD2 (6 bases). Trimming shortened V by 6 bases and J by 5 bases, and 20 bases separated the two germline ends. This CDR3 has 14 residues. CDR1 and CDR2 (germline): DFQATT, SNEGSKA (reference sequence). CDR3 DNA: TGCAGTGCCTTGGAATTTGGGGGGAAGAACGAGCAGTACTTC. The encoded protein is CSALEFGGKNEQYF.

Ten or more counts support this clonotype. CDR3 sequence (DNA): TGTGCCAGCAGTGAGGCAGGCTCCATCAATCCCCAGCATTTT. This gives the protein CASSEAGSINPQHF. The chain links TRBV25-1 to TRBJ1-5; D not certain. The CDR3 is 14 amino acids. The germline CDR1 and CDR2 sequences are MGHDK and SYGVNS. V lost 3 bases to trimming and J lost 10 bases, with 16 bases between them.